This section outlines one TCR beta chain sequence together with its context. The source of the sample is a study of blood T cell repertoires in COVID-19. About the research overall: COVID-19 samples from acute and convalescent phases originated in the United States, Italy and Spain. PBMCs, B-cell-depleted T cells, or T cells provided the cDNA or gDNA that made up the material.

V was pared by 8 bases and J by 2 bases, with 13 bases between. CDR3 length equals 14 residues. Germline values: CDR1 SNHLY, CDR2 FYNNEI. Original processing methods: Cell counts per sample came from amplifying reference gene primers. Profiling relied on immunoSEQ multiplex PCR, and the TCRdb table lists in-frame clones only, not all of them. V, J and clone size were drawn from that table, and D and trimming were deduced from the DNA. The repertoire has 210,000 or so clones, roughly nine tenths of them found once; the top ten carry under 2.5%. The specimen was peripheral blood. The J gene is TRBJ2-4, the V gene TRBV2; a weak D match, TRBD2 (6 bases). The receptor's source is a man between 35 and 55 years old with active or convalescent COVID-19. CDR3 coding DNA: TGTGCCAGCTGCTCTGGGGGGACCAAAAACATTCAGTACTTC. This codes for CASCSGGTKNIQYF.